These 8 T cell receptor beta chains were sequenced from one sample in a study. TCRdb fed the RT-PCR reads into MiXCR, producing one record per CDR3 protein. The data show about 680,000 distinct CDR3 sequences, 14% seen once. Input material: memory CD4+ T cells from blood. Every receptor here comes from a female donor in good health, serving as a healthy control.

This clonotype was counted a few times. The CDR3 reads CASSLTMGGAYEKLFF. The CDR3 coding sequence is TGTGCCAGCAGCCTAACCATGGGGGGCGCGTATGAAAAACTGTTTTTT. The rearrangement links TRBV4-2 to TRBJ1-4; TRBD1 is a possible D gene (6 bases). Germline assignment: CDR1 LGHNA and CDR2 YNFKEQ. This CDR3 contains 16 residues. Trimming took 4 bases from V and 6 from J, leaving 18 bases between them.

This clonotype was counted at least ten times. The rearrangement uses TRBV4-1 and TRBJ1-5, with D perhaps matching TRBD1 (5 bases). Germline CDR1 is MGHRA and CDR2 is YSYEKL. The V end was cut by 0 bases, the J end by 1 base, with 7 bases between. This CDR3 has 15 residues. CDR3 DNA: TGCGCCAGCAGCCAAGAGGGGCAGAGCAATCAGCCCCAGCATTTT. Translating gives CASSQEGQSNQPQHF.

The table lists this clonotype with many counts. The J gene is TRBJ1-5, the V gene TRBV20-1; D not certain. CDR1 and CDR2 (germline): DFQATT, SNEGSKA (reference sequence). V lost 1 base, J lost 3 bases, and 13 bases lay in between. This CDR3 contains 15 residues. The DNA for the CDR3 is TGCAGTGCTAGAGTGGGCAGCGGCGACAATCAGCCCCAGCATTTT. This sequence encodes CSARVGSGDNQPQHF.

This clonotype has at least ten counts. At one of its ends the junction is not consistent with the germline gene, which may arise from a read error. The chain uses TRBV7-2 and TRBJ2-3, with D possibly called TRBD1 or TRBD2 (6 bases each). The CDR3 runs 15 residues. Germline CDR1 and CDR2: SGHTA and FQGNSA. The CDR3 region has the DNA TGTGCTAGCAGCTTAGTAGGGGGGAGCACAGATACGCAGTATTTT. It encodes CASSLVGGSTDTQYF.

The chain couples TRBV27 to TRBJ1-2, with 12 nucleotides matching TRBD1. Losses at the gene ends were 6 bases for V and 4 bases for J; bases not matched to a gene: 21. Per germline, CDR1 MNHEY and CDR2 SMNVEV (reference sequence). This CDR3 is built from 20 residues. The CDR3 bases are TGTGCCAGCAGCTCAGTCCATAGGCCGGGACAGGGGGCAGAACTCTATGGCTACACCTTC. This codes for CASSSVHRPGQGAELYGYTF.

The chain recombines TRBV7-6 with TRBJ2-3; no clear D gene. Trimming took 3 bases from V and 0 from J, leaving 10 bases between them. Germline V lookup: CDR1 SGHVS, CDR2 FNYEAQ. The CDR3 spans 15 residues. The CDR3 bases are TGTGCCAGCAGCTTGTATCTGGCTAGCACAGATACGCAGTATTTT. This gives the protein CASSLYLASTDTQYF.

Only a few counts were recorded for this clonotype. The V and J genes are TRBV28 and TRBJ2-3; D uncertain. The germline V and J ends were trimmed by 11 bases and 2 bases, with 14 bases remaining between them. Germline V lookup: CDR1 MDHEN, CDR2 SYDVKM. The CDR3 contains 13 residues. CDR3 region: CASESPFTDTQYF. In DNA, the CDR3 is TGTGCCTCTGAGTCGCCGTTCACAGATACGCAGTATTTT.

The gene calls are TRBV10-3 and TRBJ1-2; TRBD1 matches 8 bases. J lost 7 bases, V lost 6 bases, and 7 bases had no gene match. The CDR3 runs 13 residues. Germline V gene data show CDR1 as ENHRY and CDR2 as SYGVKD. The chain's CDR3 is CAISDQGAGGYTF. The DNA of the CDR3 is TGTGCCATCAGCGACCAGGGGGCAGGTGGCTACACCTTC.